The 13 T cell receptor beta chains below were found in one sample sequenced in a study of identical twins. Via MiXCR, TCRdb re-called the 5' RACE reads, giving one row per CDR3 protein. The sample records roughly 1,500,000 distinct CDR3 sequences, roughly a third being singletons. The sequenced sample consisted of cord blood. These receptors came from a newborn girl in good health.

J is TRBJ1-2 and V is TRBV5-8; D is uncertain. The V gene lost 4 bases and the J gene lost 6 bases, with 19 bases spanning the gap. CDR1 SGHTS and CDR2 YDEGEE come from the germline V gene. The CDR3 covers 15 residues. In DNA, the CDR3 is TGTGCCAGCAGCCTTGGGTGGACGGGAACGCATGGCTACACCTTC. This codes for CASSLGWTGTHGYTF.

The V gene is TRBV20-1, the J gene TRBJ1-5; unclear D gene. V was cut by 0 bases and J by 2 bases, with 17 bases left in between. This CDR3 spans 17 amino acids. Germline CDR1 is DFQATT and CDR2 is SNEGSKA (reference sequence). The CDR3 is CSAREGKWAGRNQPQHF. The CDR3 nucleotides read TGCAGTGCTAGAGAAGGGAAATGGGCAGGCCGCAATCAGCCCCAGCATTTT.

This clonotype was observed a few times. This rearrangement joins TRBV5-1 to TRBJ2-7; the match to TRBD1 covers 7 bases. The V gene end was trimmed by 1 base and the J gene end by 2 bases; junction bases not matched to a gene: 6. This CDR3 has 15 amino acids. Germline V gene lookup returns CDR1 SGHRS and CDR2 YFSETQ. The CDR3 coding sequence is TGCGCCAGCAGCTTGACGAGGGGGCCCACCTACGAGCAGTACTTC. Translated, it gives CASSLTRGPTYEQYF.

This clonotype was counted between two and nine times. The chain combines TRBV4-1 with TRBJ2-3, with unresolved D. Germline loops: CDR1 MGHRA, CDR2 YSYEKL. The CDR3 contains 12 residues. V was trimmed by 2 bases and J by 6 bases, leaving 6 bases between them. The CDR3 bases are TGCGCCAGCAGCCAACCATGGGATACGCAGTATTTT. It codes for CASSQPWDTQYF.

This clonotype was detected only a few times. DNA of the CDR3: TGCAGTGCGACCTCAGGGGTGTTTGCCGGGGAGCTGTTTTTT. Translating gives CSATSGVFAGELFF. The chain combines TRBV20-1 with TRBJ2-2; a possible D gene is TRBD1 (6 bases). Trimming took 6 bases from V and 6 from J, leaving 17 bases between them. The CDR3 length is 14 residues. The germline gives CDR1 DFQATT, CDR2 SNEGSKA (reference sequence).

J is TRBJ2-1 and V is TRBV4-1; possible D gene TRBD2, 6 bases. There are 16 residues in the CDR3. The germline gives CDR1 MGHRA, CDR2 YSYEKL. Trimming shortened V by 2 bases and J by 4 bases, and 15 bases separated the two germline ends. CDR3 DNA sequence: TGCGCCAGCAGCCAATCCCCGGCTGCGGGGTACAATGAGCAGTTCTTC. This translates into CASSQSPAAGYNEQFF.

The chain couples TRBV20-1 to TRBJ2-1; a possible D gene is TRBD2 (6 bases). The CDR3 covers 15 residues. Germline V gives CDR1 DFQATT, CDR2 SNEGSKA (reference sequence). Between the trimmed V and J ends, which lost 0 bases and 6 bases, there was a span of 15 bases. DNA for the CDR3: TGCAGTGCTAGAGATGTCCGGTCAGCGGGCAATGAGCAGTTCTTC. Protein sequence: CSARDVRSAGNEQFF.

This clonotype turned up a few times. The rearrangement links TRBV15 to TRBJ1-2; TRBD1 matches at 7 bases. The germline gives CDR1 LNHNV, CDR2 YYDKDF (reference sequence). V trimming: 3 bases; J trimming: 3 bases; junction bases outside the gene matches: 7. The CDR3 extends over 15 amino acids. Written as DNA, the CDR3 is TGTGCCACCAGCAGCAACAGGGGTCATTACTATGGCTACACCTTC. Its protein is CATSSNRGHYYGYTF.

J is TRBJ2-1 and V is TRBV12-3 or TRBV12-4; 11 bases are shared with TRBD2. The CDR3 spans 13 residues. The ends lost 4 bases at V and 9 bases at J; junction bases unmatched: 2. The DNA of the CDR3 is TGTGCCAGCAGTTATAGCGGGGGGGCTGAGCAGTTCTTC. It specifies CASSYSGGAEQFF.

This clonotype has a count of ten or more. The rearrangement links TRBV7-2 to TRBJ2-4; D not certain. Germline lookup yields CDR1 SGHTA and CDR2 FQGNSA. V lost 4 bases and J 0 bases, leaving 7 bases between the germline ends. The CDR3 loop spans 14 amino acids. CDR3 DNA: TGTGCCAGCAGCTCAACAGTAGCCAAAAACATTCAGTACTTC. This codes for CASSSTVAKNIQYF. The variable domain in full, with the rest retrieved from reference TRBV7-2 and TRBJ2-4, is GAGVSQSPSNKVTEKGKDVELRCDPISGHTALYWYRQSLGQGLEFLIYFQGNSAPDKSGLPSDRFSAERTGGSVSTLTIQRTQQEDSAVYLCASSSTVAKNIQYFGAGTRLSVL.

V is TRBV5-1 and J is TRBJ1-3; the D gene is possibly TRBD1 (5 bases). The CDR3 covers 19 residues. V lost 0 bases and J lost 0, with 19 bases in between. In germline, CDR1 is SGHRS, CDR2 YFSETQ. The chain's CDR3 is CASSLDDRPSGSSGNTIYF. In nucleotides, the CDR3 is TGCGCCAGCAGCTTGGACGACAGACCCAGCGGCAGCTCTGGAAACACCATATATTTT.

The chain links TRBV15 to TRBJ1-2; D is possibly TRBD1 (6 bases). The CDR3 is 14 residues long. V lost 0 bases, J lost 4 bases, and 9 bases lay in between. The germline V gene encodes CDR1 LNHNV and CDR2 YYDKDF (reference sequence). CDR3 sequence reads: CATSRDRTVYGYTF. For the CDR3, the DNA is TGTGCCACCAGCAGAGATAGGACAGTCTATGGCTACACCTTC.

The J gene is TRBJ2-4, the V gene TRBV3-1, with 7 bases matching TRBD1. The CDR3 contains 16 residues. Germline V gene sequence: CDR1 LGHDT, CDR2 YNNKEL (reference sequence). The V and J ends lost 6 bases and 13 bases, in that order; junction bases with no gene match: 21. The CDR3: CASSLTGDSRYNEQYF. The CDR3 nucleotides are TGTGCCAGCAGTCTGACCGGGGACAGCCGGTACAATGAGCAGTACTTC.